The 21 T cell receptor beta chains listed next were all sequenced from one sample in a study of CD8 T cells in Susac syndrome. RNA, at roughly 0.45 to 1 ug, was reverse transcribed with random hexamers. TCRdb analysed the immunoSEQ multiplex PCR reads with MiXCR anew, one entry per CDR3 protein. The sample yields hundreds of thousands of distinct CDR3 sequences, almost 97% seen once. What was sequenced was CD4+ T cells from PBMCs. The receptors were sampled from a human donor with Susac syndrome.

The J gene is TRBJ1-2, the V gene TRBV29-1, with a weak D call TRBD1 (5 bases). V was shortened by 5 bases and J by 6 bases, with 16 bases between the two germline ends. Germline V gives CDR1 SQVTM, CDR2 ANQGSEA. The CDR3 runs to 13 residues. In DNA form, the CDR3 reads TGCAGCGTTCGCGGGGGGGATTGGCATGGCTACACCTTC. Translated: CSVRGGDWHGYTF.

This chain uses TRBV3-1 with TRBJ2-7, with a tentative D call TRBD2 (5 bases). V was trimmed by 4 bases and J by 9 bases, leaving 13 bases between them. Germline V gene lookup returns CDR1 LGHDT and CDR2 YNNKEL (reference sequence). The CDR3 sequence is 12 residues long. The CDR3, as DNA: TGTGCCAGCAGCCTCCTGCGAGGGTCGCAGTACTTC. It codes for CASSLLRGSQYF.

The chain joins TRBV2 to TRBJ2-6; D is uncertain. Trimming took 6 bases from V and 0 from J, leaving 9 bases between them. The CDR3 extends over 15 amino acids. Germline V gene data show CDR1 as SNHLY and CDR2 as FYNNEI. As DNA, the CDR3 is TGTGCCAGCAGGGACCGGATCTCTGGGGCCAACGTCCTGACTTTC. Residues: CASRDRISGANVLTF.

J is TRBJ2-1 and V is TRBV5-1; 7 bases align to TRBD2. The V gene's germline CDR1 is SGHRS and CDR2 YFSETQ. J was trimmed by 4 bases and V by 0 bases; bases with no gene match: 4. The CDR3 contains 15 residues. The CDR3 bases are TGCGCCAGCAGCTTGGTTGGCGGGGGATACAATGAGCAGTTCTTC. This sequence encodes CASSLVGGGYNEQFF.

The chain is built from TRBV27 and TRBJ2-5, with 7 bases lining up with TRBD1. The CDR3 has 13 residues. Germline CDR1 MNHEY, CDR2 SMNVEV (reference sequence). Trimming removed 8 bases from V and 5 bases from J; junction bases left unmatched: 8. The DNA for the CDR3 is TGTGCCAGCTTAGGGGGCGCCGGGGAGACCCAGTACTTC. Its translation is CASLGGAGETQYF.

This clonotype was observed a single time. V and J are TRBV7-2 and TRBJ2-3, with D uncertain. CDR1 is SGHTA, CDR2 FQGNSA, per germline. The V end was cut by 5 bases, the J end by 2 bases, with 8 bases between. This CDR3 contains 13 residues. The CDR3 DNA is TGTGCCAGCAGCCCCCTATACACAGATACGCAGTATTTT. Its protein is CASSPLYTDTQYF.

The V call is TRBV15, the J call TRBJ2-5, with 9 bases identical to TRBD2. The CDR3 has 18 residues. With V trimmed by 4 bases and J by 5 bases, 17 bases remained unmatched. The germline gives CDR1 LNHNV, CDR2 YYDKDF (reference sequence). The CDR3 spells CATSTAPRGLAGEETQYF. The CDR3 DNA reads as TGTGCCACCAGCACAGCCCCTCGGGGTTTAGCGGGAGAGGAGACCCAGTACTTC.

The gene calls are TRBV2 and TRBJ1-5; tentatively, D is TRBD1 (5 bases). CDR3 size: 13 residues. Trimming removed 8 bases at V and 2 bases at J, with 10 bases between. CDR1 and CDR2 (germline): SNHLY, FYNNEI. The CDR3 DNA is TGTGCCAGCTTCCGGGACGGCAATCAGCCCCAGCATTTT. This codes for CASFRDGNQPQHF. The whole variable domain, filled in from reference TRBV2 and TRBJ1-5, reads EPEVTQTPSHQVTQMGQEVILRCVPISNHLYFYWYRQILGQKVEFLVSFYNNEISEKSEIFDDQFSVERPDGSNFTLKIRSTKLEDSAMYFCASFRDGNQPQHFGDGTRLSIL.

The chain combines TRBV20-1 with TRBJ1-5; no definite D call. With 3 bases removed from V and 7 bases from J, the gap between germline ends came to 16 bases. Germline loops: CDR1 DFQATT, CDR2 SNEGSKA (reference sequence). The CDR3 runs to 14 residues. The CDR3 protein is CSASSTQQEQPQHF. As DNA, the CDR3 is TGCAGTGCTAGCAGTACTCAACAAGAACAGCCCCAGCATTTT.

The chain combines TRBV6-1 with TRBJ1-5, with a possible D match to TRBD1 (6 bases). The CDR3 consists of 14 residues. The germline gives CDR1 MNHNS, CDR2 SASEGT. Trimming pared 6 bases from V and 4 bases from J, leaving 13 bases between. CDR3 in amino acids: CASRGWTENQPQHF. DNA for the CDR3: TGTGCCAGCAGGGGTTGGACAGAGAATCAGCCCCAGCATTTT.

The chain carries TRBV29-1 and TRBJ1-4; perhaps TRBD1 as D (6 bases). CDR3 length: 13 amino acids. Between the trimmed V and J ends, which lost 1 base and 7 bases, there was a span of 10 bases. CDR1 is SQVTM, CDR2 ANQGSEA, per germline. CDR3 sequence reads: CSVEGGQGEKLFF. The CDR3 DNA reads as TGCAGCGTTGAAGGGGGGCAGGGTGAAAAACTGTTTTTT.

This clonotype was detected only once. The chain links TRBV29-1 to TRBJ2-3, with 7 positions matching TRBD1. Trimming removed 6 bases from V and 1 base from J; junction bases left unmatched: 7. The CDR3 runs to 14 residues. Germline CDR1 and CDR2: SQVTM and ANQGSEA. CDR3 sequence (DNA): TGCAGCGTGTTACAGGGGCGAGGCACAGATACGCAGTATTTT. It yields the protein CSVLQGRGTDTQYF.

This chain joins TRBV14 and TRBJ1-2; D remains unclear. Germline loops: CDR1 SGHDN, CDR2 FVKESK. V gave up 4 bases and J gave up 9 bases, with 12 bases separating them. This CDR3 contains 12 residues. The CDR3 DNA reads TGTGCCAGCAGCCCGACCGGCTTGCGCTACACCTTC. Encoded protein: CASSPTGLRYTF.

This sequence joins TRBV2 and TRBJ2-7; 10 bases are shared with TRBD1. With V trimmed by 4 bases and J by 9 bases, 9 bases remained unmatched. Germline-derived CDR1 and CDR2 are SNHLY and FYNNEI. CDR3 length: 14 residues. The CDR3 here is CASSGDRGVWRQYF. CDR3 DNA: TGTGCCAGCAGTGGGGACAGGGGAGTGTGGAGGCAGTACTTC.

The chain carries TRBV28 and TRBJ1-2; no firm D call. The CDR3 contains 15 residues. Germline V gene sequence: CDR1 MDHEN, CDR2 SYDVKM. The V end was cut by 3 bases, the J end by 4 bases, with 15 bases between. The CDR3 coding sequence is TGTGCCAGCAGTTTGGCGCTCAGACGGGGCTATGGCTACACCTTC. Its translation is CASSLALRRGYGYTF.

This sequence joins TRBV7-9 and TRBJ2-5; D perhaps matches TRBD1 (6 bases). The germline V gene encodes CDR1 SEHNR and CDR2 FQNEAQ (reference sequence). CDR3 length equals 11 residues. V gave up 6 bases and J gave up 9 bases, with 11 bases separating them. The CDR3 sequence: CASRVQGAQYF. DNA for the CDR3: TGTGCCAGCAGGGTACAGGGAGCCCAGTACTTC.

The gene calls are TRBV4-2 and TRBJ2-1, with TRBD2 matching 11 bases. The V segment lost 0 bases and the J segment 4 bases; nucleotides outside the gene matches: 2. CDR1 is LGHNA, CDR2 YNFKEQ, per germline. The CDR3 extends over 16 amino acids. The chain's CDR3 is CASSQDLAGGYNEQFF. CDR3 sequence (DNA): TGTGCCAGCAGCCAAGATCTAGCGGGAGGATACAATGAGCAGTTCTTC.

The chain recombines TRBV29-1 with TRBJ2-1, with TRBD2 matching 14 bases. Trimming cost V 6 bases and J 7 bases; bases outside gene matches: 5. Germline loops: CDR1 SQVTM, CDR2 ANQGSEA. The CDR3 spans 14 residues. CDR3 sequence reads: CSVETSGRANEQFF. In nucleotides, the CDR3 is TGCAGCGTGGAGACTAGCGGGAGGGCGAATGAGCAGTTCTTC.

The gene calls are TRBV2 and TRBJ1-3; D is unresolved. V was clipped by 4 bases and J by 3 bases, with 7 bases between them. CDR3 length: 13 residues. Germline assignment: CDR1 SNHLY and CDR2 FYNNEI. This chain's CDR3 is CASSGGSGNTIYF. Written as DNA, the CDR3 is TGTGCCAGCAGTGGTGGAAGTGGAAACACCATATATTTT.

The V call is TRBV3-1, the J call TRBJ1-2, with D possibly being TRBD1 (5 bases). This CDR3 contains 15 residues. Trimming cost V 0 bases and J 3 bases, with 11 bases left between them. Germline lookup yields CDR1 LGHDT and CDR2 YNNKEL (reference sequence). CDR3 loop: CASSQDYRGYYGYTF. CDR3 in DNA: TGTGCCAGCAGCCAAGATTATCGGGGGTACTATGGCTACACCTTC.

This rearrangement joins TRBV25-1 to TRBJ1-4; tentatively, D is TRBD1 (5 bases). The CDR3 sequence is 15 residues long. The germline V gene has CDR1 MGHDK and CDR2 SYGVNS. V was clipped by 6 bases and J by 5 bases, with 16 bases between them. CDR3 in amino acids: CASSPGTALNEKLFF. The CDR3 DNA reads TGTGCCAGCAGCCCCGGGACCGCTTTAAATGAAAAACTGTTTTTT.